This is a list of T cell receptor beta chains from one sample in a study of T-cell memory formation after mild COVID-19. TCRdb reanalysed the 5' RACE reads using MiXCR and keeps one entry per CDR3 protein. The sample includes about 100,000 distinct CDR3 sequences, around 10% of them seen just once. Sample: PBMCs or a T cell subset sorted from them (not recorded which). The origin of the receptors is a man between 18 and 35 years old who had mild COVID-19 (a few samples of this study predate the infection). Cell type and time point are not known. CDR3s leave out the opening cysteine and the closing phenylalanine or tryptophan.

v_call	j_call	cdr3_aa
TRBV5-1	TRBJ1-2	ASSLGQGEIDGYT
TRBV10-2	TRBJ1-2	ASSTGQGNYGYT
TRBV6-5	TRBJ2-1	ASSYSIQGPYNEQF
TRBV7-2	TRBJ2-7	ASSLAEVREQY
TRBV7-6	TRBJ1-4	ASSLNPAGEKLF
TRBV29-1	TRBJ1-2	SVPGGAGGYT
TRBV7-8	TRBJ2-7	ASSQRGASRYEQY
TRBV7-9	TRBJ2-3	ASSFAGQGTDTQY
TRBV4-1	TRBJ2-3	ASSQAPPLAGTDTQY
TRBV29-1	TRBJ1-1	SVDRTTEAF
TRBV4-1	TRBJ1-2	ASSPQAARQDYYGYT
TRBV30	TRBJ1-6	AWEAYSPLH
TRBV6-5	TRBJ2-5	ASSYSRSGGETQY